This T cell receptor (beta chain) was identified during a study of blood T cell repertoires in COVID-19 (dated by TCRdb to 2019 to 2021). Turning to the overall study: Samples covering the acute and convalescent phases of COVID-19 were provided by collaborators in the United States, Italy and Spain. HLA class I and class II types, where available, came from metadata supplied by the sample provider rather than from assay-based typing. The dataset comprised deeply sampled blood TCRbeta repertoires from subjects exposed to, actively infected with, or recovered from COVID-19. The samples were drawn from two sources: the first 160 participants of the ongoing ImmuneRACE study, and 950 to 1,500 subjects contributed by 6 global collaborators. The prospective study material was composed of cDNA or gDNA derived from T cells, B-cell-depleted T cells, or PBMCs. A freely available public database, intended as a resource for researchers studying the immune response to SARS-CoV-2, is where the repertoires were released. A de-identified subject ID, COVID-19 status, age in years and sex were almost always included in the sample metadata.

This clone came up a few times. Its antigen specificity is not known. No base qualities exist here, and no much larger clone lies one base off it. TCRbeta CDR3 regions were amplified from genomic DNA using the immunoSEQ Assay, a bias-controlled multiplex PCR. The authors' pipeline ran thus. Nucleated cell counts per sample were estimated from amplification of reference gene primers within the assay. To quantify the absolute abundance of each unique TCRbeta CDR3 rearrangement, sequence reads were collapsed and filtered. For each sample, productive Simpson clonality was calculated by taking the square root of Simpson's diversity index across productive rearrangements. TCRdb limited this immuneACCESS table to in-frame rearrangements with V and J called. A share of clones is missing; checked studies link under half to unresolved V genes, and the rest is unexplained. From that table come the V and J calls and clone size; the DNA was used to work out D and trimming. The table for this sample lists about 50,000 clones; 90% of them were counted only once. 3.9% of the sample comes from the top ten.

The study at large found these results: How much clinical and demographic metadata was included differed by source and by participant, and the metadata was provided uncurated.

CDR1 and CDR2 are read off the germline V gene (reference sequence) as LNHDA and SQIVND. The CDR3 starts with the cysteine, ends with the phenylalanine, and has 14 residues. Just the 42-base CDR3 DNA is kept, in frame starting at base 1. The trim is 6 bases for V and 2 bases for J, with a gap of 14 bases between the germline ends. The collaborating institutions used their own protocols to collect whole blood in K2EDTA tubes. For TCRbeta analysis, collaborators shipped samples in one of three forms: frozen whole blood, isolated PBMCs, or DNA extracted from either of those sample types. This clonotype was sampled from a human donor in a cohort sampled during active COVID-19. The chain is encoded by TRBV19 joined to TRBJ2-7; possibly the D gene is TRBD2, per 5 matching bases. The sample was peripheral blood. The sequenced DNA: TGTGCCAGTAGGGTCGGTCCGGAGGCCTACGAGCAGTACTTC. Its protein product is CASRVGPEAYEQYF.